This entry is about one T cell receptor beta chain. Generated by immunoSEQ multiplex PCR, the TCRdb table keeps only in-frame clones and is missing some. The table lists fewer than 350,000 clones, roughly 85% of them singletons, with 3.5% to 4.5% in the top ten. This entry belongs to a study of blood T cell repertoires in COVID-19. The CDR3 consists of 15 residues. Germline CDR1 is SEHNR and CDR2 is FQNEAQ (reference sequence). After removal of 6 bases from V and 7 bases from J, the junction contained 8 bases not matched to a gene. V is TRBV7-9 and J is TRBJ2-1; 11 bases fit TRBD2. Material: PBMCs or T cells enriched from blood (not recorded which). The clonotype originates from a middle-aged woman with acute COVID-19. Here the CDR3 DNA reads TGTGCCAGCAGTCTACTAGCGGGAGTAGGGAATGAGCAGTTCTTC. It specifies CASSLLAGVGNEQFF.